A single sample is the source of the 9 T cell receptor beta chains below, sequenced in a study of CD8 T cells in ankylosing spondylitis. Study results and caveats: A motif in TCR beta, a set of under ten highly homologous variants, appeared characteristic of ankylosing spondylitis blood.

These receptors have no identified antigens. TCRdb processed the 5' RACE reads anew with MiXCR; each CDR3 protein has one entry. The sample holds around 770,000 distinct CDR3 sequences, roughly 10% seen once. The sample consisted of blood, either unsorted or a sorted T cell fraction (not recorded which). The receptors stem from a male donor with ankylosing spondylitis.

The CDR3 loop reads CSAPRTEVNEKLFF. For the CDR3, the DNA is TGCAGTGCTCCGCGGACTGAGGTTAATGAAAAACTGTTTTTT. The chain links TRBV20-1 to TRBJ1-4; no firm D call. Per germline, CDR1 DFQATT and CDR2 SNEGSKA (reference sequence). The germline V and J ends were trimmed by 5 bases and 4 bases, with 14 bases remaining between them. This CDR3 has 14 residues.

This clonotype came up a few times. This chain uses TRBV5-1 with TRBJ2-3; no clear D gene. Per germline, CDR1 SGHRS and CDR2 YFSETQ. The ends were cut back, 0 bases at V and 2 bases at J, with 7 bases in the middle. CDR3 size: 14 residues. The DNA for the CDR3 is TGCGCCAGCAGCTTGGGGTACTCCACAGATACGCAGTATTTT. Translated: CASSLGYSTDTQYF.

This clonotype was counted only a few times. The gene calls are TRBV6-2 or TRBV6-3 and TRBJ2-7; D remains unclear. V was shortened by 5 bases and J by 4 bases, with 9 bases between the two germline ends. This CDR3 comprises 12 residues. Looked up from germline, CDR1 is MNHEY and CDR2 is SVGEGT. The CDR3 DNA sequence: TGTGCCAGCAGTCATCAGATTTACGAGCAGTACTTC. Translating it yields CASSHQIYEQYF.

DNA of the CDR3: TGCAGTGCTAGAGATGCACAGACTACCTACGAGCGGCAGTACTTC. Residues: CSARDAQTTYERQYF. This rearrangement joins TRBV20-1 to TRBJ2-7, with a weak D call TRBD2 (5 bases). CDR1 is DFQATT, CDR2 SNEGSKA, per germline (reference sequence). The V gene lost 0 bases and the J gene lost 9 bases, with 21 bases spanning the gap. The CDR3 contains 15 residues.

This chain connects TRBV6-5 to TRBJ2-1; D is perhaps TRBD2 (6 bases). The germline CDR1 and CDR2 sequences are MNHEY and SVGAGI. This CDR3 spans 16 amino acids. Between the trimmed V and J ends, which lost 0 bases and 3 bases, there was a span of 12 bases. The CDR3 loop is CASSYSERALYNEQFF. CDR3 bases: TGTGCCAGCAGTTACTCGGAGCGGGCGCTCTACAATGAGCAGTTCTTC.

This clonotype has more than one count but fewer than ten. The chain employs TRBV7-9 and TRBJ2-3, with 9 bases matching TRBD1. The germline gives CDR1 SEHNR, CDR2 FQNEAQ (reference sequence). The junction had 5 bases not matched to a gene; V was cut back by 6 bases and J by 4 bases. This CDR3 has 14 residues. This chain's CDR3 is CASSRTGAPDTQYF. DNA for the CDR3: TGTGCCAGCAGTAGGACAGGGGCTCCAGATACGCAGTATTTT.

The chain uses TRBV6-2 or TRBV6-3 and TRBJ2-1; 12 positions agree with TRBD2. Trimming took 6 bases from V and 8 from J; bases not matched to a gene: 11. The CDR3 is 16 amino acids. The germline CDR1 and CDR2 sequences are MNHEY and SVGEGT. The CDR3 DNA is TGTGCCAGCAGGGATCCTACTAGCGGGAGGTGGTATGAGCAGTTCTTC. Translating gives CASRDPTSGRWYEQFF.

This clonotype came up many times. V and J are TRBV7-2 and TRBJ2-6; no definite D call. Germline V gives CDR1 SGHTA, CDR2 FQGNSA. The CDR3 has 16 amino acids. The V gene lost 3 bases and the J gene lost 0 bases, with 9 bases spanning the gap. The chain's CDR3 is CASSFLRDSGANVLTF. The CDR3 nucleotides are TGTGCCAGCAGCTTTTTACGAGACTCTGGGGCCAACGTCCTGACTTTC.

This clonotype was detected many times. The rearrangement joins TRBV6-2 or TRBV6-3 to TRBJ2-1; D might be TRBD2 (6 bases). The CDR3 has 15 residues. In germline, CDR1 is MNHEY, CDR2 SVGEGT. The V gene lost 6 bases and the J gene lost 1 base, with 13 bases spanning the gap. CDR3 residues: CASRFLGGSYNEQFF. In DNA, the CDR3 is TGTGCCAGCAGATTCCTGGGGGGATCCTACAATGAGCAGTTCTTC.